The sequence of this T cell receptor (beta chain) was determined in a study of blood T cell repertoires in COVID-19. Overall study context: Spain, Italy and the United States supplied samples that represented acute and convalescent COVID-19. The analysed material was cDNA or gDNA that came from T cells, B-cell-depleted T cells, or PBMCs.

CDR1 is LGHNA and CDR2 is YSLEER in the germline V gene. Trimming pared 1 base from V and 2 bases from J, leaving 12 bases between. This CDR3 is 15 amino acids long. This clone has only one observation. Source study methods: Estimates of nucleated cell counts were drawn from the amplification of reference gene primers. The data were produced by immunoSEQ multiplex PCR, yet TCRdb's version contains in-frame clones alone and is incomplete. That table supplies the V and J calls and clone size; D and trimming were determined from the DNA. The sample lists some 130,000 clones; approximately 78% were seen once.

The chain combines TRBV4-3 with TRBJ2-7; D possibly corresponds to TRBD1 (7 bases). This clonotype was sampled from a man aged 60 to 69 who had recovered from COVID-19. Sample: peripheral blood. Here the CDR3 reads CASSQGQGGPYEQYF. The CDR3 DNA sequence: TGCGCCAGCAGCCAAGGGCAGGGGGGTCCCTACGAGCAGTACTTC.